This TCR beta chain was recovered during a study of T cell changes during pregnancy in multiple sclerosis. This clone was detected a few times. Clones were read by immunoSEQ multiplex PCR, and TCRdb kept only the in-frame ones, dropping some. Of around 130,000 clones detected, approximately 95% appear once; the ten largest clones hold 6.2%. There are 14 residues in the CDR3. Germline values: CDR1 SGDLS, CDR2 YYNGEE. After removal of 4 bases from V and 1 base from J, the junction contained 4 bases not matched to a gene. V usage is TRBV9 and J usage is TRBJ1-1; TRBD1 matches at 7 bases. Sequenced here: peripheral blood, sampled before pregnancy. This TCR came from a female donor with multiple sclerosis, enrolled in a pregnancy study. The CDR3 bases are TGTGCCAGCAGCAGCCGGGACAGGAACACTGAAGCTTTCTTT. Protein sequence: CASSSRDRNTEAFF.